This T cell receptor beta chain emerged from a study of early T cells in non-severe SARS-CoV-2 infection (dated by TCRdb to the early 2020s). Some background on the complete study: Because TCR sequencing was done on bulk RNA from unsorted whole blood, the alpha and beta chains could not be paired.

This was a case-control study nested in a cohort of healthcare workers in London, UK, who had nasopharyngeal swab PCR tests and blood samples taken every week. Healthcare workers were recruited during the week of the UK lockdown, between 23 and 31 March 2020, and followed weekly for up to about 16 weeks. Libraries were constructed by 5' RACE. Instrument used: NextSeq 500. The TCR library protocol attached unique molecular identifiers to individual cDNA molecules to correct for sequencing error and PCR bias. Both TCR alpha and beta chains were sequenced, and tight co-correlation was observed between alpha and beta sequence abundances in each sample. Processing in the source paper ran as follows. V gene, J gene and CDR3 annotation of TCR sequences was performed with Decombinator V4. Expanded TCRs were defined as changing significantly between any two time points under a Poisson model with p below 0.0001. TCR abundances were normalised to the total number of TCRs sequenced in each sample and reported as counts per million. TRAV1-2 paired with TRAJ12, TRAJ20 or TRAJ33 defined MAIT TCRs, while TRAV10 paired with TRAJ18 defined iNKT TCRs. VDJdb, accessed on 1 November 2021, was searched for TCRs annotated for CMV, EBV and SARS-CoV-2, and TCRs annotated for more than one antigen were excluded. Using fastp trimming at Q25 and MiXCR clonotype assembly, TCRdb reanalyzed the public sequencing data and kept in-frame beta chains. Rows matching on CDR3 protein sequence are summarized as one entry with the most common DNA and genes. The V and J calls come from TCRdb's annotation, not from the publication. In all, the sample holds more than 20,000 distinct CDR3 sequences, and about 4.2% of those were seen once. Roughly 4% of the sample comes from the top ten.

What the authors observed across the whole study: VDJdb matching was skewed toward anti-spike CD8 responses, so virus-specific expansions were likely underestimated and private and CD4 specificities were missed.

The CDR3 contains 17 residues, cysteine and phenylalanine counted. Here the CDR3 DNA is all that survives: 51 bases in frame from base 1. At the junction V is shortened by 2 bases and J by 0 bases, with 13 bases in between. Reading the germline V gene gives CDR1 MGHRA and CDR2 YSYEKL. Regarding this clonotype: Its binding antigen is unknown. No base qualities exist here, and no much larger clone lies one base off it.

Recombination connected TRBV4-1 to TRBJ2-2, with no D gene named confidently. The sequenced sample was whole blood. The source is an adult who was a healthcare worker with PCR-confirmed SARS-CoV-2 infection or an uninfected control (not recorded which). The sequenced DNA is TGCGCCAGCAGCCAACCCTCTACACAATCGAACACCGGGGAGCTGTTTTTT. This sequence encodes CASSQPSTQSNTGELFF.